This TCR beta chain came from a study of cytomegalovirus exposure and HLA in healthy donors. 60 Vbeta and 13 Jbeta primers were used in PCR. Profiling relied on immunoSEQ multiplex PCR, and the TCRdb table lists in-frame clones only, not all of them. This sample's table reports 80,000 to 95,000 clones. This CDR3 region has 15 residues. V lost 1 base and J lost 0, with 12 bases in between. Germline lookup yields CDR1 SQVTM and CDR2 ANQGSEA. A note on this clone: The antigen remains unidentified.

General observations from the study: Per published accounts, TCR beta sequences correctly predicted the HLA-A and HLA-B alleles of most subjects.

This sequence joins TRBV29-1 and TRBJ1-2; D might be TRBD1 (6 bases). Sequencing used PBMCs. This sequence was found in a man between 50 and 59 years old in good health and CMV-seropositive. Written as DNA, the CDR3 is TGCAGCGTTGAAGGGGGGGGCTCGGCTAACTATGGCTACACCTTC. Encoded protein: CSVEGGGSANYGYTF.